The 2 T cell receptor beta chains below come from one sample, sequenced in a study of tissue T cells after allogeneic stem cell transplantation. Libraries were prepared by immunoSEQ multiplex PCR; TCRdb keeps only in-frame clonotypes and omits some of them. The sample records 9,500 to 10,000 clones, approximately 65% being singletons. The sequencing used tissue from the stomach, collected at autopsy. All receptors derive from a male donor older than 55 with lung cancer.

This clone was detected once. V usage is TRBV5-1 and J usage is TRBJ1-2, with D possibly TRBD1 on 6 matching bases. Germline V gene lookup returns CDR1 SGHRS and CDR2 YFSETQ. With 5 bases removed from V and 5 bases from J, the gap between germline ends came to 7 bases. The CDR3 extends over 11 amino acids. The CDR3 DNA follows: TGCGCCAGCAGGGACAGTTATGGCTACACCTTC. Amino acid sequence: CASRDSYGYTF.

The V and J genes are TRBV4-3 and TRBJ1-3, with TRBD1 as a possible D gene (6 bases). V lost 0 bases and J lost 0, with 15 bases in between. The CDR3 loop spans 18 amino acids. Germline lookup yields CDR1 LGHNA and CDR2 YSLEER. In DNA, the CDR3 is TGCGCCAGCAGCCAAGAAGCGCCTCGGACAGCCTCTGGAAACACCATATATTTT. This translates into CASSQEAPRTASGNTIYF.